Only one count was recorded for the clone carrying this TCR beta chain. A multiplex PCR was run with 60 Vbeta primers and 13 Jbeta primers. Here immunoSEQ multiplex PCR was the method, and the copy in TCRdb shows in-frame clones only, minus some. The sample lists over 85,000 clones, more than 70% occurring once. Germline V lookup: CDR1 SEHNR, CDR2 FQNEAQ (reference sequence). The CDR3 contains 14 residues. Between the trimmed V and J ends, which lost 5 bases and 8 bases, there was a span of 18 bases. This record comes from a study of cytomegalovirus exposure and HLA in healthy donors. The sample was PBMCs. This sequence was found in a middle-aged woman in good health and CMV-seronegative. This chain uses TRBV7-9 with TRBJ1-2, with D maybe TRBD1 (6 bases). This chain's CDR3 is CASSTEQGIVGYTF. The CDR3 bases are TGTGCCAGCAGCACCGAACAGGGCATTGTGGGCTACACCTTC. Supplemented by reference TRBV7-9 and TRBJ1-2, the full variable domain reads DTGVSQNPRHKITKRGQNVTFRCDPISEHNRLYWYRQTLGQGPEFLTYFQNEAQLEKSRLLSDRFSAERPKGSFSTLEIQRTEQGDSAMYLCASSTEQGIVGYTFGSGTRLTVV.